Presented here are 23 T cell receptor beta chains from one specimen sequenced in a study of glioma-infiltrating T cells. The iRepertoire nested amplicon-rescue multiplex PCR amplified TCR alpha and beta CDR3s from RNA. TCRdb independently ran MiXCR on the multiplex PCR reads; one entry per CDR3 protein. This table holds about 180,000 distinct CDR3 sequences, around 40% found once. Sequencing input: glioma tissue, nonneoplastic brain tissue, or PBMCs (not recorded which). The receptor set was obtained from a human donor with low-grade glioma or glioblastoma, undergoing nonglioma brain surgery, or in good health (not recorded which).

This clonotype was observed a few times. This may be a read error: a much more frequent sequence differs by one nucleotide. The rearrangement joins TRBV15 to TRBJ2-7; D gene unclear. V was pared by 3 bases and J by 1 base, with 13 bases between. The CDR3 is 15 amino acids. CDR1 LNHNV and CDR2 YYDKDF come from the germline V gene (reference sequence). In DNA form, the CDR3 reads TGTGCCACCAGCAGGCCAGTACTGACTTCCTACGAGCAGTACTTC. Translated, it gives CATSRPVLTSYEQYF.

The rearrangement links TRBV18 to TRBJ1-5; maybe TRBD1 (5 bases). The CDR3 spans 16 residues. V shed 7 bases and J shed 6 bases, with 22 bases lying between them. Per the germline V gene, CDR1 is KGHSH and CDR2 is LQKENI. CDR3 DNA sequence: TGTGCCAGCTGCCCCACGACTGGGGGAGGAGGTCAGCCCCAGCATTTT. It codes for CASCPTTGGGGQPQHF. Variable domain in full (rest from reference TRBV18 and TRBJ1-5): NAGVMQNPRHLVRRRGQEARLRCSPMKGHSHVYWYRQLPEEGLKFMVYLQKENIIDESGMPKERFSAEFPKEGPSILRIQQVVRGDSAAYFCASCPTTGGGGQPQHFGDGTRLSIL.

About this clonotype: This may be a read error, as it is one base from a much larger clone. This chain connects TRBV28 to TRBJ2-5; a possible D gene is TRBD1 (6 bases). Between the trimmed V and J ends, which lost 7 bases and 5 bases, there was a span of 11 bases. Germline CDR1 reads MDHEN; CDR2 reads SYDVKM. The CDR3 has 12 residues. The CDR3 region has the DNA TGTGCCAGCAAGGGACATGGCGAGACCCAGTACTTC. This encodes CASKGHGETQYF.

The CDR3 loop is CASRDALGGMNTEAFF. The CDR3 bases are TGCGCCAGCAGGGACGCCCTAGGCGGGATGAACACTGAAGCTTTCTTT. V is TRBV4-1 and J is TRBJ1-1; D call uncertain. With 6 bases removed from V and 0 bases from J, the gap between germline ends came to 17 bases. CDR1 is MGHRA, CDR2 YSYEKL, per germline. CDR3 length: 16 amino acids.

In its sample, this clonotype was seen many times. The chain combines TRBV6-6 with TRBJ2-7, with D unresolved. The V and J ends lost 2 bases and 3 bases respectively, with 8 bases between them. The germline gives CDR1 MNHNY, CDR2 SVGAGI (reference sequence). The length of the CDR3 is 13 residues. The CDR3 nucleotides read TGTGCCAGCAGTTACAGTGGAGTCTACGAGCAGTACTTC. It encodes CASSYSGVYEQYF.

This clonotype was counted ten times or more. This chain connects TRBV5-1 to TRBJ2-5; D might be TRBD2 (6 bases). V was trimmed by 5 bases and J by 3 bases, leaving 8 bases between them. Germline V CDR1 and CDR2: SGHRS, YFSETQ. This CDR3 is 12 amino acids long. Here the CDR3 reads CASRTREETQYF. DNA for the CDR3: TGCGCCAGCAGGACTAGAGAAGAGACCCAGTACTTC. Variable domain in full (rest from reference TRBV5-1 and TRBJ2-5): KAGVTQTPRYLIKTRGQQVTLSCSPISGHRSVSWYQQTPGQGLQFLFEYFSETQRNKGNFPGRFSGRQFSNSRSEMNVSTLELGDSALYLCASRTREETQYFGPGTRLLVL.

This clonotype has ten or more counts. The J gene is TRBJ1-3, the V gene TRBV28, with TRBD1 identical over 7 bases. From germline, CDR1 is MDHEN and CDR2 SYDVKM. This CDR3 has 14 residues. The ends lost 6 bases at V and 4 bases at J; junction bases unmatched: 6. The CDR3 DNA follows: TGTGCCAGCAGCAGACAGGGTTTCGGAAACACCATATATTTT. Its translation: CASSRQGFGNTIYF. Complete variable domain (other parts from reference TRBV28 and TRBJ1-3): DVKVTQSSRYLVKRTGEKVFLECVQDMDHENMFWYRQDPGLGLRLIYFSYDVKMKEKGDIPEGYSVSREKKERFSLILESASTNQTSMYLCASSRQGFGNTIYFGEGSWLTVV.

This clonotype has a count of ten or more. The genes are TRBV7-6 and TRBJ2-5; D gene uncertain. The germline V gene has CDR1 SGHVS and CDR2 FNYEAQ. The length of the CDR3 is 13 residues. V was shortened by 5 bases and J by 0 bases, with 7 bases between the two germline ends. Written as DNA, the CDR3 is TGTGCCAGCAGCGCCAACTACCAAGAGACCCAGTACTTC. Translating gives CASSANYQETQYF.

This clonotype was seen a handful of times. A much larger clone differs from this one at a single base, so this may be a read error. This chain uses TRBV20-1 with TRBJ2-3; 13 bases agree with TRBD2. The germline V gene encodes CDR1 DFQATT and CDR2 SNEGSKA (reference sequence). The CDR3 spans 15 residues. Trimming removed 0 bases from V and 6 bases from J; junction bases left unmatched: 3. CDR3 residues: CSAREGLAGADTQYF. DNA of the CDR3: TGCAGTGCTAGAGAAGGACTAGCGGGAGCGGATACGCAGTATTTT.

In its sample, this clonotype was seen many times. This chain connects TRBV4-2 to TRBJ2-7; D may match TRBD1 or TRBD2 (6 bases each). Trimming cost V 9 bases and J 0 bases, with 18 bases left between them. The CDR3 runs 15 residues. In germline, CDR1 is LGHNA, CDR2 YNFKEQ. The CDR3 loop reads CASSPGGASSYEQYF. In nucleotides, the CDR3 is TGTGCCAGTAGTCCCGGGGGCGCGAGCTCCTACGAGCAGTACTTC.

V and J are TRBV29-1 and TRBJ1-2, with a weak D call TRBD1 (6 bases). The V gene lost 6 bases and the J gene lost 6 bases, with 14 bases spanning the gap. The germline CDR1 and CDR2 sequences are SQVTM and ANQGSEA. The CDR3 runs to 12 residues. CDR3 nucleotides: TGCAGCGTAGTGCAGGGGAAGGATGGCTACACCTTC. Its translation: CSVVQGKDGYTF.

About this clonotype itself: Because it lacks the conserved phenylalanine or tryptophan at the end, this CDR3 is likely a read error. The gene calls are TRBV20-1 and TRBJ2-7, with 12 bases that match TRBD2. From germline, CDR1 is DFQATT and CDR2 SNEGSKA (reference sequence). This CDR3 has 19 amino acids. V gave up 1 base and J gave up 4 bases; unmatched junction bases: 17. The CDR3 reads CSARGPNKFRTSGIYEQYS. The CDR3 DNA follows: TGCAGTGCTAGAGGTCCAAACAAATTCCGGACTAGCGGGATTTACGAGCAGTACTCC.

Notes on this clonotype: Likely a read error: the CDR3 ends without its conserved phenylalanine or tryptophan. The chain carries TRBV29-1 and TRBJ2-5; D is unclear. The CDR3 spans 11 residues. V was trimmed by 4 bases and J by 0 bases, leaving 3 bases between them. Germline CDR1 and CDR2: SQVTM and ANQGSEA. The CDR3 loop reads CSVGHQETQYL. The CDR3 nucleotides are TGCAGCGTTGGACACCAAGAGACCCAGTACTTA.

This clonotype has ten or more counts. J is TRBJ1-1 and V is TRBV20-1, with D perhaps matching TRBD1 (6 bases). V lost 5 bases and J lost 5, with 9 bases in between. The CDR3 runs 11 residues. Germline CDR1 reads DFQATT; CDR2 reads SNEGSKA (reference sequence). CDR3 protein: CSAQGGTEAFF. The CDR3 DNA sequence: TGCAGTGCTCAAGGGGGTACTGAAGCTTTCTTT.

Remarks on this clonotype: A much larger clone sits a single nucleotide away, making a read error possible. This is likely a read error, given that the CDR3 carries no conserved phenylalanine or tryptophan at its end. CDR3 sequence (DNA): TGTGCCAGGGGTACAGTGAGCTATGGCTACACCTTA. It translates to CARGTVSYGYTL. This chain connects TRBV2 to TRBJ1-2; D gene unclear. This CDR3 spans 12 amino acids. Trimming removed 9 bases from V and 4 bases from J, with 12 bases in between. The V gene's germline CDR1 is SNHLY and CDR2 FYNNEI.

Concerning this clonotype itself: A much larger clone is a single base away; this may be a read error. This chain connects TRBV28 to TRBJ2-1; D perhaps matches TRBD2 (7 bases). V was pared by 4 bases and J by 5 bases, with 21 bases between. Germline CDR1 and CDR2: MDHEN and SYDVKM. CDR3 length: 17 amino acids. CDR3 protein: CASSSPPGHGRDNEQFF. The CDR3 DNA sequence: TGTGCCAGCAGTTCTCCACCGGGACATGGGAGGGACAATGAGCAGTTCTTC.

This clonotype occurred many times. The V gene is TRBV7-2, the J gene TRBJ2-2; no clear D. Germline V gene data show CDR1 as SGHTA and CDR2 as FQGNSA. V was shortened by 1 base and J by 5 bases, with 5 bases between the two germline ends. The CDR3 loop spans 13 amino acids. The CDR3 sequence: CASSLVRTGELFF. In DNA, the CDR3 is TGTGCCAGCAGCTTAGTTAGGACCGGGGAGCTGTTTTTT.

This clonotype was seen at least ten times. This chain connects TRBV10-2 to TRBJ1-3, with D perhaps TRBD1 (5 bases). Germline V gene sequence: CDR1 WSHSY, CDR2 SAAADI. Trimming left V 2 bases short and J 4 bases short, with 12 bases between. The CDR3 loop spans 15 amino acids. The CDR3 nucleotides are TGCGCCAGCAGTGAGAGTCGGGCAGGGGGAAACACCATATATTTT. Translating gives CASSESRAGGNTIYF.

This sequence joins TRBV12-3 or TRBV12-4 and TRBJ1-1; D unresolved. The length of the CDR3 is 14 residues. With 4 bases removed from V and 7 bases from J, the gap between germline ends came to 16 bases. CDR3 DNA sequence: TGTGCCAGCAGTTCAAGTTTATGGAGCGATGAAGCTTTCTTT. Protein product: CASSSSLWSDEAFF.

V and J are TRBV20-1 and TRBJ2-7; the D gene is possibly TRBD2 (7 bases). Per the germline V gene, CDR1 is DFQATT and CDR2 is SNEGSKA (reference sequence). V was shortened by 6 bases and J by 1 base, with 19 bases between the two germline ends. CDR3 length: 15 residues. CDR3 amino acids: CSAKLGGGPSYEQYF. The CDR3 DNA reads as TGCAGTGCGAAATTAGGGGGAGGGCCATCCTACGAGCAGTACTTC.

The chain couples TRBV3-1 to TRBJ2-1, with D possibly matching TRBD2 (6 bases). In germline, CDR1 is LGHDT, CDR2 YNNKEL (reference sequence). V lost 1 base and J 2 bases, leaving 15 bases between the germline ends. The CDR3 runs 17 residues. The CDR3 nucleotides read TGTGCCAGCAGCCAAGGGGACTCAACGTACACCTACAATGAGCAGTTCTTC. Protein: CASSQGDSTYTYNEQFF.

As for this clonotype: It may be a read error: a sequence one base away is much more abundant. V usage is TRBV2 and J usage is TRBJ2-1; TRBD1 is a possible D gene (6 bases). The length of the CDR3 is 14 residues. From germline, CDR1 is SNHLY and CDR2 FYNNEI. Trimming removed 8 bases at V and 8 bases at J, with 19 bases between. The CDR3 is CASYWQGPHYEQFF. The CDR3 DNA reads TGTGCCAGCTACTGGCAGGGGCCGCACTATGAGCAGTTCTTC.

About this clonotype: With a much larger clone just one base away, this may be a read error. The chain carries TRBV7-2 and TRBJ2-1; tentatively, D is TRBD2 (5 bases). The CDR3 length is 15 residues. Deletions cut 2 bases from V and 1 base from J, with 9 bases between. Germline V gene data show CDR1 as SGHTA and CDR2 as FQGNSA. CDR3 in DNA: TGTGCCAGCAGCTTATCGGAGGCTTCCTACAATGAGCAGTTCTTC. Translation gives CASSLSEASYNEQFF.